A few counts support the clone carrying this TCR beta chain. A read error may be the cause here, since a much bigger clone is one base away. V was cut by 5 bases and J by 7 bases, with 18 bases left in between. The germline V gene encodes CDR1 LNHDA and CDR2 SQIVND (reference sequence). There are 14 residues in the CDR3. Through a sample-barcoded 5' primer and a J-beta primer mix, a second PCR was run for roughly 6 to 11 cycles. TCRdb used MiXCR to reprocess the 5' RACE reads, holding one entry per CDR3 protein. Here the sample spans about 590,000 distinct CDR3 sequences, about 28% being singletons. This sample stems from a study of blood T cells in healthy people across ages.

The sequence was collected from an elderly woman in good health. The chain couples TRBV19 to TRBJ2-7; D not resolved. The source material was blood. The CDR3 reads CASSSQDWLREQYF. CDR3 bases: TGTGCCAGTAGTTCCCAAGACTGGCTAAGGGAGCAGTACTTC.